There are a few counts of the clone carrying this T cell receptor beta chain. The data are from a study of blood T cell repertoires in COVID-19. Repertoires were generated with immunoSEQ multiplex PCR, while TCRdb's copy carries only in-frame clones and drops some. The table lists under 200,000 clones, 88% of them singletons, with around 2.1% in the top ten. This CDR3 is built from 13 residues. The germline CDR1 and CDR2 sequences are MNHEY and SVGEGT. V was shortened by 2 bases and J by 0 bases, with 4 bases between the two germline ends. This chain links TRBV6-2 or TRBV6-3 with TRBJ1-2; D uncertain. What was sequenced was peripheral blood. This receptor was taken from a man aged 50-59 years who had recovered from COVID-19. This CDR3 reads CASSYGANYGYTF. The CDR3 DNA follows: TGTGCCAGCAGTTACGGAGCTAACTATGGCTACACCTTC.